The 32 T cell receptor beta chains below come from one sample, sequenced in a study of CD8+ T cells in alopecia areata. It was cDNA, reverse transcribed from extracted RNA, that served as the sequencing template. Sequencing used immunoSEQ multiplex PCR; TCRdb keeps in-frame clones, though not all of them. The sample contains over 110,000 clones, approximately 49% of which appear only once. The sequenced sample was CD4+ T cells sorted from blood, obtained at week 0. The receptors were gathered from a human donor with alopecia areata.

The table lists this clone with a few counts. The chain recombines TRBV23-1 with TRBJ2-1, with TRBD2 matching over 14 bases. TRBV23-1 is labeled an ORF, and its function is uncertain. V shed 4 bases and J 2 bases; nucleotides not matched to a gene: 4. This CDR3 has 17 residues. The CDR3 spells CASSLPGLAGAYNEQFF. The CDR3 DNA follows: TGCGCCAGCAGTCTTCCGGGACTAGCGGGGGCCTACAATGAGCAGTTCTTC.

The gene calls are TRBV27 and TRBJ1-2; no clear D gene. V lost 2 bases and J 5 bases, leaving 15 bases between the germline ends. The CDR3 is 15 amino acids. CDR1 is MNHEY, CDR2 SMNVEV, per germline (reference sequence). CDR3 bases: TGTGCCAGCAGTTTAATCCCGGGGAGGATGTATGGCTACACCTTC. Encoded protein: CASSLIPGRMYGYTF.

This clone was seen only once. This chain connects TRBV6-6 to TRBJ1-5; 7 bases align to TRBD1. The germline V gene has CDR1 MNHNY and CDR2 SVGAGI (reference sequence). Trimming took 6 bases from V and 1 from J; bases not matched to a gene: 3. The CDR3 totals 14 residues. CDR3 loop: CASSLGGSNQPQHF. The CDR3 DNA is TGTGCCAGCAGCCTAGGGGGCAGCAATCAGCCCCAGCATTTT.

The gene calls are TRBV29-1 and TRBJ2-7, with TRBD1 identical over 7 bases. V trimming: 4 bases; J trimming: 5 bases; junction bases outside the gene matches: 17. The CDR3 runs to 16 residues. Germline assignment: CDR1 SQVTM and CDR2 ANQGSEA. CDR3 DNA sequence: TGCAGCGTTGGGGGCCGGGGTTCCAAGACAGGGAACGAGCAGTACTTC. Its translation is CSVGGRGSKTGNEQYF.

The V gene is TRBV29-1, the J gene TRBJ2-3; D remains unclear. Trimming pared 3 bases from V and 1 base from J, leaving 8 bases between. This CDR3 has 13 amino acids. Germline CDR1 reads SQVTM; CDR2 reads ANQGSEA. In nucleotides, the CDR3 is TGCAGCGTTGAGAAGGCGGGCACAGATACGCAGTATTTT. The encoded protein is CSVEKAGTDTQYF.

The gene calls are TRBV9 and TRBJ2-7, with D unclear. The germline V gene has CDR1 SGDLS and CDR2 YYNGEE. V was clipped by 2 bases and J by 4 bases, with 16 bases between them. This CDR3 has 15 residues. CDR3 DNA sequence: TGTGCCAGCAGCGTGTACCCGAATGTGGGTTACGAGCAGTACTTC. It is translated as CASSVYPNVGYEQYF.

The rearrangement uses TRBV7-2 and TRBJ1-2; D is uncertain. The CDR3 spans 15 residues. Germline V gene lookup returns CDR1 SGHTA and CDR2 FQGNSA. Trimming left V 5 bases short and J 8 bases short, with 21 bases between. CDR3 in DNA: TGTGCCAGCAGCCACGGCCCGACCGGACGAGGGGGCTACACCTTC. Its translation: CASSHGPTGRGGYTF.

The chain combines TRBV9 with TRBJ2-2, with D tentatively TRBD1 or TRBD2 (6 bases each). The CDR3 is 16 residues long. V lost 4 bases to trimming and J lost 5 bases, with 18 bases between them. Germline V lookup: CDR1 SGDLS, CDR2 YYNGEE. The CDR3 loop is CASSKRGLQGTGELFF. The DNA of the CDR3 is TGTGCCAGCAGCAAACGGGGACTTCAGGGGACCGGGGAGCTGTTTTTT.

This clone was observed a few times. The chain combines TRBV5-1 with TRBJ2-7; TRBD2 matches 9 bases. V trimming: 2 bases; J trimming: 0 bases; junction bases outside the gene matches: 0. CDR3 length: 14 residues. Germline CDR1 SGHRS, CDR2 YFSETQ. The CDR3 region has the DNA TGCGCCAGCAGCTTTAGCGGGAGCTCCTACGAGCAGTACTTC. Amino acid sequence: CASSFSGSSYEQYF. Full variable domain (outside the CDR3, taken from reference TRBV5-1 and TRBJ2-7): KAGVTQTPRYLIKTRGQQVTLSCSPISGHRSVSWYQQTPGQGLQFLFEYFSETQRNKGNFPGRFSGRQFSNSRSEMNVSTLELGDSALYLCASSFSGSSYEQYFGPGTRLTVT.

The chain joins TRBV5-1 to TRBJ2-2; tentative D call: TRBD1 (6 bases). The ends were cut back, 1 base at V and 7 bases at J, with 14 bases in the middle. Per the germline V gene, CDR1 is SGHRS and CDR2 is YFSETQ. This CDR3 region has 15 residues. The CDR3: CASSLRDTLGGELFF. CDR3 coding DNA: TGCGCCAGCAGCTTGAGGGACACCCTTGGCGGGGAGCTGTTTTTT.

V usage is TRBV7-9 and J usage is TRBJ2-7; D gene uncertain. V was shortened by 1 base and J by 2 bases, with 6 bases between the two germline ends. This CDR3 is built from 13 residues. The V gene's germline CDR1 is SEHNR and CDR2 FQNEAQ (reference sequence). The CDR3 protein is CASSLGGPYEQYF. The CDR3 DNA is TGTGCCAGCAGCTTAGGCGGTCCCTACGAGCAGTACTTC.

This chain joins TRBV10-3 and TRBJ2-5; D is unresolved. The closer fit of TRBJ2-7 to the DNA end suggests the J call may be wrong. CDR3 length equals 13 residues. CDR1 is ENHRY, CDR2 SYGVKD, per germline. CDR3 protein: CAIAGGVAYEQYF. Here the CDR3 DNA reads TGTGCCATCGCCGGTGGGGTTGCATACGAGCAGTACTTC.

The gene calls are TRBV6-6 and TRBJ2-7; 7 bases agree with TRBD2. Per germline, CDR1 MNHNY and CDR2 SVGAGI (reference sequence). There are 13 residues in the CDR3. Unmatched junction bases numbered 1, after V lost 3 bases and J lost 2 bases. For the CDR3, the DNA is TGTGCCAGCAGTTATGGACTAGCCTACGAGCAGTACTTC. Its protein is CASSYGLAYEQYF.

This clone has a handful of counts. The junction and the germline gene differ at one end; a read error may be behind it. The chain couples TRBV29-1 to TRBJ1-2; D not certain. CDR3 length: 12 residues. CDR1 and CDR2 from the germline V gene are SQVTM and ANQGSEA. The CDR3 loop is CSVEASGMIGSF. As DNA, the CDR3 is TGCAGCGTTGAAGCATCTGGGATGATAGGGAGCTTC.

The chain employs TRBV23-1 and TRBJ1-2, with D unresolved. TRBV23-1 is recorded as an ORF, its role being uncertain. The CDR3 is 14 residues long. Between the trimmed V and J ends, which lost 4 bases and 2 bases, there was a span of 11 bases. CDR3 nucleotide sequence: TGCGCCAGCAGTCGACATCGGACCAACTATGGCTACACCTTC. Translating gives CASSRHRTNYGYTF.

V gene TRBV25-1 combines with J gene TRBJ2-7; 13 bases are a match to TRBD2. The germline gives CDR1 MGHDK, CDR2 SYGVNS. V dropped 6 bases and J dropped 6; count of bases not matched to a gene: 8. The CDR3 has 15 residues. The CDR3 bases are TGTGCCAGCAGACCCGGGACTAGCGGGACAGGCGAGCAGTACTTC. This translates into CASRPGTSGTGEQYF.

A remark on this clone: Distinct nucleotide sequences in the sample also encode this CDR3. The chain couples TRBV5-1 to TRBJ2-5; 8 bases fit TRBD1. The CDR3 contains 14 residues. Germline V CDR1 and CDR2: SGHRS, YFSETQ. V gave up 3 bases and J gave up 5 bases; unmatched junction bases: 6. In DNA, the CDR3 is TGCGCCAGCAGCTCCGGACAGGGCAGGGAGACCCAGTACTTC. Its protein product is CASSSGQGRETQYF.

The chain employs TRBV29-1 and TRBJ2-1; D assignment may be TRBD1 or TRBD2 (5 bases each). The V and J ends lost 2 bases and 3 bases respectively, with 11 bases between them. The germline V gene encodes CDR1 SQVTM and CDR2 ANQGSEA. CDR3 length equals 14 residues. CDR3 sequence reads: CSVEPGRLYNEQFF. The CDR3, as DNA: TGCAGCGTTGAACCGGGACGCCTCTACAATGAGCAGTTCTTC.

The J gene is TRBJ2-7, the V gene TRBV14; a possible D gene is TRBD1 (5 bases). Germline CDR1 and CDR2: SGHDN and FVKESK. The CDR3 has 15 residues. V dropped 7 bases and J dropped 1 base, with 17 bases sitting between them. CDR3 protein: CASNVRQNGSYEQYF. DNA for the CDR3: TGTGCCAGCAATGTAAGACAGAATGGTTCCTACGAGCAGTACTTC. Full variable domain (remainder filled in from reference TRBV14 and TRBJ2-7): EAGVTQFPSHSVIEKGQTVTLRCDPISGHDNLYWYRRVMGKEIKFLLHFVKESKQDESGMPNNRFLAERTGGTYSTLKVQPAELEDSGVYFCASNVRQNGSYEQYFGPGTRLTVT.

V is TRBV30 and J is TRBJ2-7; D remains ambiguous. Trimming took 3 bases from V and 6 from J, leaving 18 bases between them. The germline gives CDR1 GTSNPN, CDR2 SVGIG (reference sequence). The CDR3 is 14 residues long. The CDR3 is CAWSPAPLRGEQYF. CDR3 coding DNA: TGTGCCTGGAGCCCGGCACCCCTACGAGGCGAGCAGTACTTC.

The chain employs TRBV28 and TRBJ2-7, with D perhaps matching TRBD2 (8 bases). Germline CDR1 and CDR2: MDHEN and SYDVKM. CDR3 length: 14 amino acids. V lost 4 bases and J lost 4, with 14 bases in between. As DNA, the CDR3 is TGTGCCAGCAGTTATAGCGGGACAGCGTACGAGCAGTACTTC. Translated: CASSYSGTAYEQYF. Together with reference TRBV28 and TRBJ2-7, the CDR3 gives the full variable domain: DVKVTQSSRYLVKRTGEKVFLECVQDMDHENMFWYRQDPGLGLRLIYFSYDVKMKEKGDIPEGYSVSREKKERFSLILESASTNQTSMYLCASSYSGTAYEQYFGPGTRLTVT.

Of note for this clone: The germline gene is not matched at one end of the junction; a read error may be the cause. This chain links TRBV6-5 with TRBJ1-5; D is undetermined. The CDR3 covers 11 residues. Germline CDR1 reads MNHEY; CDR2 reads SVGAGI. Here the CDR3 DNA reads TGTGCCAGCAATAGCGATCAGCCCCAGCATTTT. This gives the protein CASNSDQPQHF.

This clone was found a few times. This rearrangement joins TRBV20-1 to TRBJ1-1; D remains unclear. CDR3 length equals 11 residues. CDR1 is DFQATT, CDR2 SNEGSKA, per germline (reference sequence). V was clipped by 6 bases and J by 8 bases, with 13 bases between them. CDR3 amino acids: CSAAGVEEAFF. CDR3 DNA: TGCAGTGCGGCCGGGGTCGAAGAAGCTTTCTTT.

J is TRBJ1-1 and V is TRBV6-6; TRBD1 might be the D (5 bases). CDR3 length: 14 amino acids. V dropped 7 bases and J dropped 4 bases, with 16 bases sitting between them. Germline CDR1 reads MNHNY; CDR2 reads SVGAGI (reference sequence). The chain's CDR3 is CASTIGGVGTEAFF. CDR3 coding DNA: TGTGCCAGCACCATTGGGGGAGTAGGCACTGAAGCTTTCTTT.

The gene calls are TRBV18 and TRBJ2-4; D may be TRBD2 (6 bases). This CDR3 has 14 residues. Trimming left V 2 bases short and J 3 bases short, with 8 bases between. Germline V CDR1 and CDR2: KGHSH, LQKENI. CDR3 in amino acids: CASSPGGVKNIQYF. For the CDR3, the DNA is TGTGCCAGCTCACCAGGAGGGGTCAAAAACATTCAGTACTTC.

This clone was seen a few times. V and J are TRBV7-9 and TRBJ1-1, with TRBD1 matching over 10 bases. The CDR3 covers 15 residues. Trimming removed 5 bases from V and 5 bases from J; junction bases left unmatched: 8. Looked up from germline, CDR1 is SEHNR and CDR2 is FQNEAQ (reference sequence). CDR3 sequence (DNA): TGTGCCAGCAGCGGACAGGGGGGCCTCTATACTGAAGCTTTCTTT. This gives the protein CASSGQGGLYTEAFF.

The V and J genes are TRBV7-2 and TRBJ1-2, with a weak D call TRBD1 (6 bases). In germline, CDR1 is SGHTA, CDR2 FQGNSA. With 2 bases removed from V and 7 bases from J, the gap between germline ends came to 11 bases. The CDR3 contains 13 residues. DNA of the CDR3: TGTGCCAGCAGCTTAACACAGGGCGCTGGCTACACCTTC. Its translation is CASSLTQGAGYTF.

This chain joins TRBV7-2 and TRBJ2-1; D might be TRBD1 or TRBD2, each matching 5 bases. V was pared by 5 bases and J by 4 bases, with 15 bases between. The CDR3 consists of 15 residues. CDR1 and CDR2 from the germline V gene are SGHTA and FQGNSA. In nucleotides, the CDR3 is TGTGCCAGCAGCCGGTATAGGGGCGGGTACAATGAGCAGTTCTTC. Translating it yields CASSRYRGGYNEQFF.

The chain employs TRBV29-1 and TRBJ1-2; D possibly corresponds to TRBD1 (6 bases). The CDR3 extends over 14 amino acids. V was shortened by 0 bases and J by 8 bases, with 16 bases between the two germline ends. Germline CDR1 is SQVTM and CDR2 is ANQGSEA. The CDR3 sequence: CSVEERGGSYGYTF. CDR3 coding DNA: TGCAGCGTTGAAGAACGGGGGGGCTCCTACGGCTACACCTTC.

This clone was observed a handful of times. This chain joins TRBV10-3 and TRBJ2-6; possible D gene TRBD1, 6 bases. Trimming left V 8 bases short and J 2 bases short, with 10 bases between. CDR3 length: 14 residues. The germline CDR1 and CDR2 sequences are ENHRY and SYGVKD. CDR3 residues: CAISEGAGANVLTF. Written as DNA, the CDR3 is TGTGCCATCTCCGAGGGGGCTGGGGCCAACGTCCTGACTTTC.

V is TRBV18 and J is TRBJ2-3; a possible D gene is TRBD2 (6 bases). This CDR3 is built from 13 residues. V lost 4 bases and J lost 5, with 10 bases in between. CDR1 is KGHSH and CDR2 is LQKENI in the germline V gene. CDR3 nucleotide sequence: TGTGCCAGCTCACGCCACGGGGGAGATACGCAGTATTTT. Translated, it gives CASSRHGGDTQYF.

The table lists this clone with a few counts. This chain joins TRBV29-1 and TRBJ2-5; TRBD2 matches 11 bases. Trimming at V came to 3 bases and at J to 5 bases, leaving 5 bases not matched to a gene. The CDR3 runs 14 residues. CDR1 SQVTM and CDR2 ANQGSEA come from the germline V gene. CDR3: CSVDPTSGIETQYF. The CDR3 nucleotides read TGCAGCGTTGACCCGACTAGCGGGATCGAGACCCAGTACTTC. The entire variable domain, with the rest obtained from reference TRBV29-1 and TRBJ2-5, is as follows: SAVISQKPSRDICQRGTSLTIQCQVDSQVTMMFWYRQQPGQSLTLIATANQGSEATYESGFVIDKFPISRPNLTFSTLTVSNMSPEDSSIYLCSVDPTSGIETQYFGPGTRLLVL.